The present TCR beta chain was sequenced within a study of OX40 agonist ivuxolimab in advanced cancers. Study context: Given to patients was ivuxolimab, an agonistic anti-OX40 (CD134) antibody.

Germline CDR1 reads LNHNV; CDR2 reads YYDKDF (reference sequence). This CDR3 is 15 amino acids long. The trim removed 0 bases at V and 6 bases at J, leaving 8 bases unmatched. TCRdb's copy holds only in-frame clones and misses some; the assay was immunoSEQ multiplex PCR. The sample lists about 82,000 clones, over 85% seen once, with about 0.6% in the top ten. The study, taken as a whole, reports: The investigators did not determine what antigen specificity the expanded peripheral T cells had.

With respect to this clone: Its antigen remains unidentified.

Collection of blood occurred at baseline, at cycle 4 day 1, and at cycle 7 day 1. The starting material was CD4+ or CD8+ T cells sorted from blood, obtained in a trial of the OX40 agonist ivuxolimab. This TCR derives from an adult with an advanced solid tumor such as melanoma, head and neck, liver or kidney cancer. This rearrangement joins TRBV15 to TRBJ2-7, with 7 bases aligning to TRBD2. The CDR3 loop reads CATSREIGGRGEQYF. The CDR3 DNA reads as TGTGCCACCAGCAGAGAAATTGGCGGGAGAGGCGAGCAGTACTTC.